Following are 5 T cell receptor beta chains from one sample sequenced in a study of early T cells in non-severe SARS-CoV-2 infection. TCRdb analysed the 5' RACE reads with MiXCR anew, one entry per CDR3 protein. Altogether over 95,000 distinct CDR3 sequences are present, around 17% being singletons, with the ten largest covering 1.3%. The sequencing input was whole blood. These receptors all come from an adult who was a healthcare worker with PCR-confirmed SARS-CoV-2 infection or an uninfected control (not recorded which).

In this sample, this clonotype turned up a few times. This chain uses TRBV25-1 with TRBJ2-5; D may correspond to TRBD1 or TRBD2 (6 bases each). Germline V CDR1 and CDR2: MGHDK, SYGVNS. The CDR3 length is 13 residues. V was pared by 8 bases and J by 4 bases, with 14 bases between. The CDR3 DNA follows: TGTGCCAGCTCGACTCCGGGGGCAGAGACCCAGTACTTC. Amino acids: CASSTPGAETQYF.

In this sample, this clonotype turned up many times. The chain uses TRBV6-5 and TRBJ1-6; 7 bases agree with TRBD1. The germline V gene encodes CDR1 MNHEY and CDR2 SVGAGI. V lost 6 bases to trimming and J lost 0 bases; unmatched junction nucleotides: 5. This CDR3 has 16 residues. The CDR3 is CASSPDRSSYNSPLHF. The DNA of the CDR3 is TGTGCCAGCAGCCCGGACAGGAGCTCCTATAATTCACCCCTCCACTTT.

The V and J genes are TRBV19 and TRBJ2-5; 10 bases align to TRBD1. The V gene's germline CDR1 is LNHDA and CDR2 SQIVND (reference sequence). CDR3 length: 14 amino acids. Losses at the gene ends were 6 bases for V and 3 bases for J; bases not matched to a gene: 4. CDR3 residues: CASSGTGAKETQYF. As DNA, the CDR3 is TGTGCCAGTAGCGGGACAGGGGCAAAAGAGACCCAGTACTTC. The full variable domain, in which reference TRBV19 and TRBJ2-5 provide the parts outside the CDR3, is DGGITQSPKYLFRKEGQNVTLSCEQNLNHDAMYWYRQDPGQGLRLIYYSQIVNDFQKGDIAEGYSVSREKKESFPLTVTSAQKNPTAFYLCASSGTGAKETQYFGPGTRLLVL.

CDR3 sequence (DNA): TGTGCCAGCAGTTACCCCGTGACCGACGCGAACACCGGGGAGCTGTTTTTT. Translated, it gives CASSYPVTDANTGELFF. V is TRBV28 and J is TRBJ2-2, with D hard to call. V shed 4 bases and J shed 0 bases, with 15 bases lying between them. Germline-derived CDR1 and CDR2 are MDHEN and SYDVKM. CDR3 size: 17 residues.

CDR3 loop: CSVTRTKAFF. CDR3 nucleotide sequence: TGCAGCGTTACGAGGACTAAAGCTTTCTTT. This sequence joins TRBV29-1 and TRBJ1-1; D remains ambiguous. Germline V CDR1 and CDR2: SQVTM, ANQGSEA. Trimming left V 5 bases short and J 9 bases short, with 10 bases between. CDR3 length equals 10 residues.